This T cell receptor beta chain was recorded in a study of T-cell memory formation after mild COVID-19. The CDR3 sequence is 14 residues long. V was trimmed by 0 bases and J by 10 bases, leaving 13 bases between them. Looked up from germline, CDR1 is SGHVS and CDR2 is FQNEAQ. TCRdb redid the calling of the 5' RACE reads with MiXCR, one entry per CDR3 protein. The sample lists about 360,000 distinct CDR3 sequences; around 14% were seen once. The rearrangement uses TRBV7-8 and TRBJ2-1; D possibly uses TRBD1 or TRBD2 (5 bases each). This receptor was identified in a man younger than 30 who had mild COVID-19 (a few samples of this study predate the infection). Cell type and time point are not known. The sequenced material came from PBMCs or a T cell subset sorted from them (not recorded which). The CDR3 nucleotides are TGTGCCAGCAGCTTAGCCCCAGGGACGACGGAGCAGTTCTTC. Protein sequence: CASSLAPGTTEQFF.